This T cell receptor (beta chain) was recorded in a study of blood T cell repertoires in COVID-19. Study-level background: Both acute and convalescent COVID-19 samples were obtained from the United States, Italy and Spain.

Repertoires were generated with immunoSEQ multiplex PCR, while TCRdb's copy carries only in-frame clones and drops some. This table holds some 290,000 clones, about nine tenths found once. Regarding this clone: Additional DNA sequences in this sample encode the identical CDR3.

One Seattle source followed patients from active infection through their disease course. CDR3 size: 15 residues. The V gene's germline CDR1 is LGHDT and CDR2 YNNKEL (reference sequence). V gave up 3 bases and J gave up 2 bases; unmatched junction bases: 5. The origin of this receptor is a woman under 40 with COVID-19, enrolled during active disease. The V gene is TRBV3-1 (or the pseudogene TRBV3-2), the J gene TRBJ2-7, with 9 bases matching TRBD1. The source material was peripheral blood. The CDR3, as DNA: TGTGCCAGCAGCCAGGGCGGGACAGGGACCTACGAGCAGTACTTC. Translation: CASSQGGTGTYEQYF.